The present TCR beta chain was sequenced within a study of molecular identifiers for immune sequencing clone quantification. Study-wide points: Clonotypes surpassing 20 RNA copies contained over 98% of effector molecules, versus under 1% in naive cells.

This clonotype has just a few counts. Its specificity is not known. For naive CD8 T cells, sorting used the CD8+CD4-CCR7+CD45RA+ phenotype. The CDR3 length is 13 residues. Germline CDR1 is SGHAT and CDR2 is FQNNGV. Between the trimmed V and J ends, which lost 5 bases and 4 bases, there was a span of 11 bases. Previously published methods and listed TCR primers were used for the bulk TCR libraries. TCRdb re-called the PCR reads with MiXCR, one entry per CDR3 protein. The data show around 82,000 distinct CDR3 sequences, around 20% seen once. Sequenced: naive CD8+ T cells from blood, with Jurkat cell RNA spiked in. Sample subset: FACS-sorted CD8+CD4-CCR7+CD45RA+ naive T cells. This receptor was obtained from a human donor in good health. Some libraries in this study had Jurkat cell RNA spiked in. This chain connects TRBV11-2 to TRBJ1-1; D is uncertain. Here the CDR3 reads CASSQGPGTEAFF. CDR3 nucleotides: TGTGCCAGCAGCCAAGGACCGGGCACTGAAGCTTTCTTT.